The clone carrying this TCR beta chain was detected once. Here immunoSEQ multiplex PCR was the method, and the copy in TCRdb shows in-frame clones only, minus some. The table shows 120,000 or so clones, with roughly 90% occurring only once. The CDR3 spans 12 residues. Germline V gene sequence: CDR1 LNHDA, CDR2 SQIVND (reference sequence). This sample stems from a study of T cell responses to AZD1222 COVID-19 vaccine. Sequencing was performed on peripheral blood, taken on day 0 of AZD1222 vaccination. The genes are TRBV19 and TRBJ1-1; D remains unclear. The sequence came from an adult in good health. This CDR3 reads CVTREGNTEAFF. The CDR3 DNA is TGTGTCACTAGGGAGGGGAACACTGAAGCTTTCTTT.